The present T cell receptor (beta chain) was sequenced within a study of prognosis after radiotherapy for stage I lung cancer. Germline V gives CDR1 MDHEN, CDR2 SYDVKM. The CDR3 totals 10 residues. As for this clonotype: The germline gene is not matched at one end of the junction; a read error may be the cause.

The TCR beta CDR3 region was amplified from genomic DNA, with two rounds of multiplex PCR being used for the amplification. Primers specific to each TRBV and TRBJ gene were used in first-round PCR. TCRdb used MiXCR to reprocess the multiplex PCR reads, holding one entry per CDR3 protein. The profile shows tens of thousands of distinct CDR3 sequences, approximately 38% of them singletons. The chain joins TRBV28 to TRBJ2-2; 8 positions match TRBD2. Material: PBMCs, obtained before or after stereotactic body radiation therapy (not recorded which). The sequence derives from a donor at least 50 years old with non-small cell lung cancer. The CDR3 sequence: CATGGVELFF. The CDR3 DNA is TGCGCCACCGGGGGGGTGGAGCTGTTTTTT.